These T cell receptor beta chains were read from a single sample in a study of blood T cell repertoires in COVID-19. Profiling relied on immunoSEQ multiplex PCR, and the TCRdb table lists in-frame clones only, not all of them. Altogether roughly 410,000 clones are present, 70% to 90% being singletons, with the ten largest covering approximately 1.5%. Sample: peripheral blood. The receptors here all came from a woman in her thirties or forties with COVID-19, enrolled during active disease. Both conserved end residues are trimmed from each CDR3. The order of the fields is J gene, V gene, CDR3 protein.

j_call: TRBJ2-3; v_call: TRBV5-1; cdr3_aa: ASKDVKQGSTDTQY
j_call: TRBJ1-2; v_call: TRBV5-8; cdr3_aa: ASSAWVGRDGYT
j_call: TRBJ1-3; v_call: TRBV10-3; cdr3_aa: AISEYTSFTSGNTIY
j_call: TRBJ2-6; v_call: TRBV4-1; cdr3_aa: ASSQGPTGGASGANVLT
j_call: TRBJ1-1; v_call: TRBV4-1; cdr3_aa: ASSQGGQFGTEAF
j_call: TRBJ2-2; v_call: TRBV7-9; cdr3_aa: ASSRTSGPGTGELF
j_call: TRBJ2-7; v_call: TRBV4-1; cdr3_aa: ASSQGQAQNYEQY
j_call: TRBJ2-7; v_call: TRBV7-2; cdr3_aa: ASSLRGTLPTEQY
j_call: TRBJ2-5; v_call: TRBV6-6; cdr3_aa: ASRAGQGKETQY
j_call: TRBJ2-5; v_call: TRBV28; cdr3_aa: ASSLPGQPQETQY
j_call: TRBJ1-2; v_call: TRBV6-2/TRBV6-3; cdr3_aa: ASSMDRGIYGYT
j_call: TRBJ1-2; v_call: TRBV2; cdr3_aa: ASSGRTGVSGGYT
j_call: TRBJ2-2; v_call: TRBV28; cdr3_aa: ASTLGAGELF
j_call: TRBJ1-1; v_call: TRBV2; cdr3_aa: ASSMTPNTEAF
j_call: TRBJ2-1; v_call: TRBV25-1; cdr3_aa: ASSAGTGNEQF
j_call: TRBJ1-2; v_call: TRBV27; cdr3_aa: ASSLLDRGGYT
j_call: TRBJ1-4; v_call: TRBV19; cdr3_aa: ASSPARDSAIGGEKLF
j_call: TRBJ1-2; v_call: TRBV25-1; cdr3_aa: ASSPTGTFRYGYT
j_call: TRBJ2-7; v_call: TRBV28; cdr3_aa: ASFPGGGLSSYEQY
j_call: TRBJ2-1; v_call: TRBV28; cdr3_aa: ASSRDRVLDEQF
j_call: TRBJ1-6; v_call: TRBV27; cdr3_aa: ASSFQGASPLH
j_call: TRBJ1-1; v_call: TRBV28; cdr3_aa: ASSLGTRGFPNTEAF
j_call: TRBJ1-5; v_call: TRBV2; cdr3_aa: ASKGTINQPQH
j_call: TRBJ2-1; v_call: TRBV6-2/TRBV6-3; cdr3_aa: ASSYPLGLAREQF